Shown below are 16 T cell receptor beta chains from a single sample sequenced in a study of cytomegalovirus exposure and HLA in healthy donors. The PCR contained 60 Vbeta and 13 Jbeta primers. Sequencing used immunoSEQ multiplex PCR; TCRdb keeps in-frame clones, though not all of them. The repertoire consists of just over 150,000 clones, with around 84% occurring once and the leading ten covering around 6%. Sequenced sample: PBMCs. These receptors all come from a man aged 45 to 65 in good health and CMV-seropositive.

V is TRBV7-8 and J is TRBJ1-3; 9 bases line up with TRBD1. Germline V gene lookup returns CDR1 SGHVS and CDR2 FQNEAQ. The CDR3 is made up of 16 amino acids. The ends lost 1 base at V and 4 bases at J; junction bases unmatched: 5. CDR3 in amino acids: CASSLVQGAGGNTIYF. In DNA form, the CDR3 reads TGTGCCAGCAGCTTAGTACAGGGGGCGGGAGGAAACACCATATATTTT.

As DNA, the CDR3 is TGTGCCAGCAGGCTACAGGGGGATTACACTGAAGCTTTCTTT. It yields the protein CASRLQGDYTEAFF. The chain links TRBV2 to TRBJ1-1; TRBD1 aligns across 8 bases. The ends lost 6 bases at V and 3 bases at J; junction bases unmatched: 6. The germline gives CDR1 SNHLY, CDR2 FYNNEI. The CDR3 loop spans 14 amino acids.

Remarks on this clone: The same CDR3 arises from other DNA sequences in this sample as well. This rearrangement joins TRBV19 to TRBJ2-2; D possibly corresponds to TRBD2 (6 bases). CDR1 is LNHDA, CDR2 SQIVND, per germline (reference sequence). Trimming took 4 bases from V and 5 from J, leaving 14 bases between them. The CDR3 runs 15 residues. CDR3 region: CASSKSGDWTGELFF. CDR3 bases: TGTGCCAGTAGTAAGTCGGGGGATTGGACCGGGGAGCTGTTTTTT.

V gene TRBV10-3 combines with J gene TRBJ1-1; 9 bases agree with TRBD1. The CDR3 length is 12 residues. Trimming took 9 bases from V and 1 from J; bases not matched to a gene: 0. Germline-derived CDR1 and CDR2 are ENHRY and SYGVKD. The CDR3 is CAIQGANTEAFF. CDR3 DNA sequence: TGTGCCATACAGGGGGCGAACACTGAAGCTTTCTTT.

V gene TRBV30 combines with J gene TRBJ1-2; the match to TRBD1 covers 10 bases. The length of the CDR3 is 12 residues. V lost 8 bases and J lost 5; bases outside the gene matches: 5. Germline V gene sequence: CDR1 GTSNPN, CDR2 SVGIG (reference sequence). DNA for the CDR3: TGTGCCGGGACAGGGGTGGAGTATGGCTACACCTTC. It specifies CAGTGVEYGYTF.

CDR3 residues: CASSAGDEAFF. In DNA, the CDR3 is TGCGCCAGCAGCGCGGGGGACGAAGCTTTCTTT. The V call is TRBV5-1, the J call TRBJ1-1; possibly TRBD1 for D (5 bases). The ends were cut back, 4 bases at V and 8 bases at J, with 9 bases in the middle. Germline assignment: CDR1 SGHRS and CDR2 YFSETQ. CDR3 size: 11 residues.

The rearrangement joins TRBV19 to TRBJ1-6; D uncertain. The V end was cut by 3 bases, the J end by 0 bases, with 12 bases between. The CDR3 has 17 residues. Per the germline V gene, CDR1 is LNHDA and CDR2 is SQIVND (reference sequence). The CDR3 sequence: CASSILGESSYNSPLHF. DNA of the CDR3: TGTGCCAGTAGTATTTTGGGAGAGAGCTCCTATAATTCACCCCTCCACTTT.

This clone was seen just once. The J gene is TRBJ1-2, the V gene TRBV6-5; D might be TRBD1 (6 bases). Germline V gene lookup returns CDR1 MNHEY and CDR2 SVGAGI. The CDR3 sequence is 13 residues long. The V and J ends lost 7 bases and 2 bases respectively, with 11 bases between them. The CDR3 reads CASKTGQNYGYTF. DNA of the CDR3: TGTGCCAGCAAAACAGGACAGAACTATGGCTACACCTTC.

The CDR3 coding sequence is TGTGCCAGCTCACCGACCGGGCCCGAAATCGGGAATACGCAGTATTTT. This encodes CASSPTGPEIGNTQYF. This chain links TRBV18 with TRBJ2-3, with a possible D match to TRBD2 (5 bases). The germline V and J ends were trimmed by 3 bases and 7 bases, with 20 bases remaining between them. The CDR3 runs 16 residues. Per germline, CDR1 KGHSH and CDR2 LQKENI. The whole variable domain, remainder taken from reference TRBV18 and TRBJ2-3, is NAGVMQNPRHLVRRRGQEARLRCSPMKGHSHVYWYRQLPEEGLKFMVYLQKENIIDESGMPKERFSAEFPKEGPSILRIQQVVRGDSAAYFCASSPTGPEIGNTQYFGPGTRLTVL.

The chain joins TRBV28 to TRBJ2-1; a possible D gene is TRBD2 (6 bases). This CDR3 is 14 amino acids long. V dropped 5 bases and J dropped 6 bases, with 14 bases sitting between them. Looked up from germline, CDR1 is MDHEN and CDR2 is SYDVKM. CDR3 nucleotide sequence: TGTGCCAGCAGTCGGGCATCCGGGAGCAATGAGCAGTTCTTC. Protein product: CASSRASGSNEQFF.

CDR3 sequence: CASSVAPRGTDTQYF. CDR3 coding DNA: TGTGCCAGCAGCGTAGCCCCCCGGGGTACAGATACGCAGTATTTT. The genes are TRBV9 and TRBJ2-3; D is possibly TRBD2 (5 bases). CDR3 size: 15 residues. Germline V lookup: CDR1 SGDLS, CDR2 YYNGEE. Trimming cost V 0 bases and J 3 bases, with 11 bases left between them.

The chain carries TRBV2 and TRBJ1-2, with TRBD1 as a possible D gene (5 bases). The CDR3 runs 12 residues. The V gene lost 3 bases and the J gene lost 8 bases, with 10 bases spanning the gap. Germline CDR1 and CDR2: SNHLY and FYNNEI. DNA of the CDR3: TGTGCCAGCAGTGACCAGGGTGAGGGCTACACCTTC. This gives the protein CASSDQGEGYTF.

This clone has a single count. The genes are TRBV11-2 and TRBJ2-7; 7 nucleotides agree with TRBD1. CDR3 length: 15 amino acids. Germline CDR1 reads SGHAT; CDR2 reads FQNNGV. V lost 1 base to trimming and J lost 4 bases; unmatched junction nucleotides: 7. CDR3 nucleotide sequence: TGTGCCAGCAGCTTAGGTCCACAGGGGTTTTACGAGCAGTACGTC. This sequence encodes CASSLGPQGFYEQYV.

V is TRBV25-1 and J is TRBJ1-4; D possibly corresponds to TRBD1 (6 bases). Germline CDR1 and CDR2: MGHDK and SYGVNS. The V and J ends lost 4 bases and 1 base respectively, with 10 bases between them. This CDR3 has 15 amino acids. This CDR3 reads CASSGQGGTNEKLFF. The CDR3 nucleotides read TGTGCCAGCAGTGGCCAAGGGGGAACTAATGAAAAACTGTTTTTT.

J is TRBJ2-5 and V is TRBV5-1, with TRBD2 matching over 7 bases. The length of the CDR3 is 17 residues. Germline V gene sequence: CDR1 SGHRS, CDR2 YFSETQ. V lost 4 bases to trimming and J lost 3 bases; unmatched junction nucleotides: 15. Here the CDR3 reads CASSLSGSSGIKETQYF. In DNA form, the CDR3 reads TGCGCCAGCAGCCTTAGCGGGTCCTCCGGAATCAAAGAGACCCAGTACTTC.

The V gene is TRBV27, the J gene TRBJ1-4; tentative D call: TRBD1 (6 bases). CDR1 and CDR2 from the germline V gene are MNHEY and SMNVEV (reference sequence). V lost 8 bases to trimming and J lost 3 bases, with 13 bases between them. This CDR3 has 14 amino acids. This CDR3 reads CASRKGQSNEKLFF. CDR3 nucleotides: TGTGCCAGCCGCAAAGGACAGTCTAATGAAAAACTGTTTTTT.